This T cell receptor beta chain was identified during a study of tumor-infiltrating lymphocytes in primary liver carcinoma. Study-wide results and limits: The overlap of tumor-adjacent and tumor-blood pairs was smaller than that of tumor region pairs. Significantly larger top-250-clone fractions were found in tumors than in blood (p = 0.039). In the absence of sorting, bulk samples left CD4+ and CD8+ repertoires uncompared.

Germline DNA was also extracted, and blood RNA derived from unsorted whole blood. This clonotype was detected ten times or more. Its antigen is still unknown. From roughly 470 ng total RNA, TCR beta cDNA was generated with a primer in the constant region. TCR beta libraries came from three nested multiplex PCR rounds using slightly modified ARM-PCR. Forward primers for TRBV1-TRBV30 and a C-beta reverse primer served the first two PCR rounds, at roughly 10 cycles each. TCRdb fed the multiplex PCR reads into MiXCR, producing one record per CDR3 protein. The sample consists of 300,000 to 400,000 distinct CDR3 sequences, 65% of them appearing once. There are 14 residues in the CDR3. V was pared by 7 bases and J by 1 base, with 11 bases between.

Sequenced: peripheral blood. The chain carries TRBV12-3 or TRBV12-4 and TRBJ1-3; D is perhaps TRBD1 (5 bases). The receptor was derived from a man aged 40-50 years with primary liver carcinoma and hepatitis B virus infection. CDR3 protein: CASKIQGSGNTIYF. CDR3 DNA: TGTGCCAGCAAAATTCAGGGATCTGGAAACACCATATATTTT.